Presented here are 23 T cell receptor beta chains from one specimen sequenced in a study of T cell repertoires in cytomegalovirus infection. A single record per CDR3 protein comes from TCRdb applying MiXCR to the reads. The table includes 680,000 or so distinct CDR3 sequences, 35% detected once. The sequencing input was PBMCs. The receptors come from a human donor in good health (CMV status not recorded). Some clones in this sample may be carry-over from other donors' samples.

This clonotype has a handful of counts. The CDR3 DNA sequence: TGTGCCAGCAGCTTAGAGGTAGCGGGAGTGGAAAACATTCAGTACTTC. Amino acids: CASSLEVAGVENIQYF. J is TRBJ2-4 and V is TRBV7-8; 9 nucleotides line up with TRBD2. V shed 1 base and J 5 bases; nucleotides not matched to a gene: 6. The CDR3 extends over 16 amino acids. Looked up from germline, CDR1 is SGHVS and CDR2 is FQNEAQ.

The table lists this clonotype with many counts. CDR3 sequence reads: CASSHEGNEQFF. Here the CDR3 DNA reads TGTGCCAGCAGCCACGAGGGGAATGAGCAGTTCTTC. The V call is TRBV7-6, the J call TRBJ2-1, with D possibly called TRBD1 or TRBD2 (5 bases each). Between the trimmed V and J ends, which lost 5 bases and 7 bases, there was a span of 9 bases. The CDR3 runs to 12 residues. Germline CDR1 reads SGHVS; CDR2 reads FNYEAQ.

This clonotype showed up just a few times. The J gene is TRBJ1-1, the V gene TRBV28, with D possibly matching TRBD1 (5 bases). Germline V gene data show CDR1 as MDHEN and CDR2 as SYDVKM. V was shortened by 5 bases and J by 1 base, with 14 bases between the two germline ends. The CDR3 has 15 residues. The DNA of the CDR3 is TGTGCCAGCAGTCCTTTGGGGACCGAGAACACTGAAGCTTTCTTT. Translating it yields CASSPLGTENTEAFF.

This sequence joins TRBV20-1 and TRBJ1-5, with D possibly TRBD1 on 5 matching bases. Looked up from germline, CDR1 is DFQATT and CDR2 is SNEGSKA (reference sequence). V was pared by 1 base and J by 2 bases, with 12 bases between. This CDR3 is built from 15 residues. This CDR3 reads CSARGERGGNQPQHF. DNA for the CDR3: TGCAGTGCTAGAGGTGAACGGGGGGGCAATCAGCCCCAGCATTTT.

This clonotype has ten or more counts. This chain connects TRBV7-2 to TRBJ2-1; 13 bases are a match to TRBD2. This CDR3 comprises 17 residues. J lost 7 bases, V lost 1 base, and 7 bases had no gene match. In germline, CDR1 is SGHTA, CDR2 FQGNSA. In DNA form, the CDR3 reads TGTGCCAGCAGCTTAGTTGTCAGGACTAGCGGGGGAAATGAGCAGTTCTTC. Amino acids: CASSLVVRTSGGNEQFF.

There are a few counts of this clonotype. This chain uses TRBV5-6 with TRBJ1-4, with D possibly TRBD1 on 6 matching bases. Germline assignment: CDR1 SGHDT and CDR2 YYEEEE. This CDR3 has 14 amino acids. V was clipped by 3 bases and J by 11 bases, with 17 bases between them. The CDR3 loop reads CASSSDRWIGKLFF. The DNA of the CDR3 is TGTGCCAGCAGCTCCGACAGGTGGATAGGGAAACTGTTTTTT.

In the case of this clonotype: A much more abundant neighbour one base away suggests this may be a read error. The V call is TRBV7-2, the J call TRBJ1-1; D perhaps matches TRBD1 (6 bases). Trimming cost V 4 bases and J 3 bases, with 21 bases left between them. This CDR3 contains 17 residues. Germline values: CDR1 SGHTA, CDR2 FQGNSA. CDR3 amino acids: CASSSQLRGASDTEAFF. The CDR3 DNA follows: TGTGCCAGCAGCTCACAACTTCGGGGGGCATCTGACACTGAAGCTTTCTTT. Complete variable domain (other parts from reference TRBV7-2 and TRBJ1-1): GAGVSQSPSNKVTEKGKDVELRCDPISGHTALYWYRQSLGQGLEFLIYFQGNSAPDKSGLPSDRFSAERTGGSVSTLTIQRTQQEDSAVYLCASSSQLRGASDTEAFFGQGTRLTVV.

This clonotype appeared a few times. The V and J genes are TRBV7-3 and TRBJ1-6; no definite D call. Germline V CDR1 and CDR2: SGHTA, FQGTGA. The CDR3 covers 13 residues. V gave up 2 bases and J gave up 6 bases, with 5 bases separating them. The CDR3 DNA follows: TGTGCCAGCAGCTTATACGCTAATTCACCCCTCCACTTT. This encodes CASSLYANSPLHF.

The chain links TRBV28 to TRBJ2-3; no reliable D call. V lost 6 bases and J lost 6, with 10 bases in between. This CDR3 has 12 residues. CDR1 and CDR2 from the germline V gene are MDHEN and SYDVKM. The CDR3 DNA sequence: TGTGCCAGCAGCCTCTACATGGATACGCAGTATTTT. It codes for CASSLYMDTQYF.

The chain links TRBV6-1 to TRBJ2-5; TRBD2 matches 7 bases. V lost 8 bases to trimming and J lost 4 bases; unmatched junction nucleotides: 10. Germline-derived CDR1 and CDR2 are MNHNS and SASEGT. The CDR3 has 14 amino acids. CDR3 nucleotides: TGTGCCAGCGGACGGCGGGAGTCTCGAGAGACCCAGTACTTC. Its protein is CASGRRESRETQYF.

The rearrangement uses TRBV12-3 or TRBV12-4 and TRBJ2-5; D uncertain. The V gene lost 1 base and the J gene lost 5 bases, with 11 bases spanning the gap. CDR3 length equals 14 residues. CDR3 residues: CASSLEARPETQYF. CDR3 DNA: TGTGCCAGCAGTTTAGAGGCCCGTCCGGAGACCCAGTACTTC.

The DNA of the CDR3 is TGTGCCAGTAGTGACTGGGAAAGGGGATGGAATGAGCAGTTCTTC. Translating it yields CASSDWERGWNEQFF. V is TRBV19 and J is TRBJ2-1; D may be TRBD1 (5 bases). This CDR3 is built from 15 residues. Per the germline V gene, CDR1 is LNHDA and CDR2 is SQIVND (reference sequence). V was clipped by 5 bases and J by 7 bases, with 18 bases between them.

The chain couples TRBV28 to TRBJ2-1; TRBD2 matches 9 bases. The CDR3 length is 15 residues. Per germline, CDR1 MDHEN and CDR2 SYDVKM. The V segment lost 5 bases and the J segment 9 bases; nucleotides outside the gene matches: 11. The CDR3 coding sequence is TGTGCCAGCAGTATTAGCGGGAGCCCCAGGGGTGAGCAGTTCTTC. Protein sequence: CASSISGSPRGEQFF.

This clonotype was seen more than once but under ten times. In DNA, the CDR3 is TGTGCCAGTAGTATAGACAGGTATCAGCCCCAGCATTTT. This gives the protein CASSIDRYQPQHF. The genes are TRBV19 and TRBJ1-5; D call uncertain. Germline CDR1 is LNHDA and CDR2 is SQIVND (reference sequence). V was pared by 0 bases and J by 5 bases, with 5 bases between. CDR3 size: 13 residues. The whole variable domain, filled in from reference TRBV19 and TRBJ1-5, reads DGGITQSPKYLFRKEGQNVTLSCEQNLNHDAMYWYRQDPGQGLRLIYYSQIVNDFQKGDIAEGYSVSREKKESFPLTVTSAQKNPTAFYLCASSIDRYQPQHFGDGTRLSIL.

The chain carries TRBV28 and TRBJ2-2, with D perhaps TRBD1 (5 bases). V lost 2 bases and J 6 bases, leaving 16 bases between the germline ends. Germline V gene lookup returns CDR1 MDHEN and CDR2 SYDVKM. There are 16 residues in the CDR3. The DNA for the CDR3 is TGTGCCAGCAGTTTAAACCTCCAGGGCACTCCCGGGGAGCTGTTTTTT. Amino acid sequence: CASSLNLQGTPGELFF.

The chain joins TRBV24-1 to TRBJ1-5; possibly TRBD1 for D (5 bases). CDR1 KGHDR and CDR2 SFDVKD come from the germline V gene. CDR3 length: 14 amino acids. The V end was cut by 5 bases, the J end by 9 bases, with 16 bases between. The CDR3 region has the DNA TGTGCCACCAGTGGCGGGCAGGGAGAATGGCCCCAGCATTTT. It translates to CATSGGQGEWPQHF.

As concerns this clonotype: The junction and the germline gene differ at one end; a read error may be behind it. J is TRBJ2-5 and V is TRBV12-3 or TRBV12-4, with a possible D match to TRBD1 (5 bases). CDR3 length equals 15 residues. The CDR3 loop is CASSLAHGAAENQYF. CDR3 in DNA: TGTGCCAGCAGTTTAGCGCATGGGGCAGCAGAGAACCAGTACTTC.

The chain carries TRBV19 and TRBJ1-2; D gene uncertain. CDR3 length: 13 residues. Trimming took 7 bases from V and 6 from J, leaving 15 bases between them. Germline V lookup: CDR1 LNHDA, CDR2 SQIVND (reference sequence). The CDR3, as DNA: TGTGCCAGTATTCCCTCTTTCAGCGATGGCTACACCTTC. Its protein product is CASIPSFSDGYTF.

This clonotype was seen many times. The chain employs TRBV7-2 and TRBJ2-1, with 7 positions matching TRBD2. The V and J ends lost 5 bases and 5 bases, in that order; junction bases with no gene match: 9. The CDR3 covers 15 residues. Germline V lookup: CDR1 SGHTA, CDR2 FQGNSA. Here the CDR3 DNA reads TGTGCCAGCAGCCGAGCGGGGCCCGCACACAATGAGCAGTTCTTC. Residues: CASSRAGPAHNEQFF.

The chain uses TRBV12-3 or TRBV12-4 and TRBJ2-7; TRBD1 matches 7 bases. Unmatched junction bases numbered 8, after V lost 6 bases and J lost 0 bases. This CDR3 spans 15 amino acids. CDR3 sequence (DNA): TGTGCCAGCAGAGCAGGGACAGAGCCCTCCTACGAGCAGTACTTC. Encoded protein: CASRAGTEPSYEQYF.

This sequence joins TRBV7-6 and TRBJ1-2; D is perhaps TRBD1 (5 bases). Between the trimmed V and J ends, which lost 0 bases and 12 bases, there was a span of 14 bases. The CDR3 loop spans 13 amino acids. CDR1 is SGHVS, CDR2 FNYEAQ, per germline. CDR3 loop: CASSLAIPGRDTF. As DNA, the CDR3 is TGTGCCAGCAGCTTAGCCATTCCGGGGCGGGACACCTTC.

The gene calls are TRBV28 and TRBJ1-1; a weak D match, TRBD1 (5 bases). The germline gives CDR1 MDHEN, CDR2 SYDVKM. The CDR3 runs 13 residues. The germline V and J ends were trimmed by 4 bases and 6 bases, with 12 bases remaining between them. As DNA, the CDR3 is TGTGCCAGCAGTTCCCGAGGGGCAGCTGAAGCTTTCTTT. It specifies CASSSRGAAEAFF.

This clonotype was seen a handful of times. V and J are TRBV4-1 and TRBJ2-7; TRBD1 might be the D (6 bases). Germline CDR1 and CDR2: MGHRA and YSYEKL. The CDR3 has 15 residues. The germline V and J ends were trimmed by 4 bases and 5 bases, with 18 bases remaining between them. The CDR3 region has the DNA TGCGCCAGCAGCCGGGGGCAAGGTGTTCTCGACGAGCAGTACTTC. It specifies CASSRGQGVLDEQYF.